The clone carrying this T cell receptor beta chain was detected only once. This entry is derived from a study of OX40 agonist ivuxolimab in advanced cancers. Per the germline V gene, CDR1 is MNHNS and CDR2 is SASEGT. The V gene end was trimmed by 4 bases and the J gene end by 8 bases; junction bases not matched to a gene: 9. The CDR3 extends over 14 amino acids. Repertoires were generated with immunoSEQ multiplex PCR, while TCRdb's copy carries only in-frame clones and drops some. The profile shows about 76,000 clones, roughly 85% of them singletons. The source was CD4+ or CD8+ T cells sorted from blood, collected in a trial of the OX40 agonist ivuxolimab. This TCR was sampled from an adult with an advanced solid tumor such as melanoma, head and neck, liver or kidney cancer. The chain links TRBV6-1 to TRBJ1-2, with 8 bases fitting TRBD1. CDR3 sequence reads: CASSGQDRAGGYTF. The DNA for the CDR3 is TGTGCCAGCAGTGGCCAGGACAGGGCGGGAGGCTACACCTTC.